Following are 24 T cell receptor beta chains from one sample sequenced in a study of cytomegalovirus exposure and HLA in healthy donors. 13 Jbeta primers and 60 Vbeta primers were used for the PCR. Assay: immunoSEQ multiplex PCR; the TCRdb copy retains only in-frame clones and omits some. The sample holds about 130,000 clones, approximately 8.9% seen once. Sequenced material: PBMCs. These receptors all come from a woman aged 40 to 49 in good health and CMV-seropositive.

This clone was picked up a small number of times. The gene calls are TRBV11-3 and TRBJ1-1, with D possibly matching TRBD1 (5 bases). V was cut by 3 bases and J by 7 bases, with 9 bases left in between. This CDR3 is built from 12 residues. The germline V gene has CDR1 SGHNT and CDR2 YENEEA. CDR3 DNA sequence: TGTGCCAGCAGCTTGGGGGAGGATGAAGCTTTCTTT. The encoded protein is CASSLGEDEAFF.

As DNA, the CDR3 is TGCGCCAGCAGCGAATCCGGGACTAAAACCTACGAGCAGTACTTC. Its translation is CASSESGTKTYEQYF. The gene calls are TRBV5-1 and TRBJ2-7, with TRBD2 matching 7 bases. The CDR3 runs to 15 residues. In germline, CDR1 is SGHRS, CDR2 YFSETQ. With V trimmed by 4 bases and J by 2 bases, 9 bases remained unmatched.

The CDR3: CASSRSLTGWVTQYF. CDR3 sequence (DNA): TGTGCCAGCAGTCGTTCCTTAACAGGGTGGGTGACCCAGTACTTC. This rearrangement joins TRBV6-1 to TRBJ2-5; tentative D call: TRBD1 (6 bases). The V end was cut by 5 bases, the J end by 7 bases, with 20 bases between. The CDR3 consists of 15 residues. The germline V gene encodes CDR1 MNHNS and CDR2 SASEGT.

This chain uses TRBV2 with TRBJ2-5; D is uncertain. The V gene's germline CDR1 is SNHLY and CDR2 FYNNEI. V was clipped by 8 bases and J by 2 bases, with 12 bases between them. CDR3 size: 13 residues. DNA of the CDR3: TGTGCCAGCTCAGCGTGGGTTCAAGAGACCCAGTACTTC. It is translated as CASSAWVQETQYF. The full variable domain, completed using reference TRBV2 and TRBJ2-5, is EPEVTQTPSHQVTQMGQEVILRCVPISNHLYFYWYRQILGQKVEFLVSFYNNEISEKSEIFDDQFSVERPDGSNFTLKIRSTKLEDSAMYFCASSAWVQETQYFGPGTRLLVL.

This clone was counted a few times. This chain joins TRBV27 and TRBJ1-1; D is unclear. Trimming removed 3 bases from V and 3 bases from J, with 11 bases in between. The CDR3 spans 14 residues. Germline loops: CDR1 MNHEY, CDR2 SMNVEV (reference sequence). CDR3 sequence: CASSLWEGDTEAFF. The DNA of the CDR3 is TGTGCCAGCAGTTTGTGGGAGGGAGACACTGAAGCTTTCTTT.

The chain carries TRBV7-9 and TRBJ2-7; the D is unclear. V lost 3 bases to trimming and J lost 6 bases, with 9 bases between them. Germline V gene sequence: CDR1 SEHNR, CDR2 FQNEAQ (reference sequence). The CDR3 is made up of 12 amino acids. The CDR3 DNA reads as TGTGCCAGCAGCTTGGGCCCCTCCGAGCAGTACTTC. Protein product: CASSLGPSEQYF.

The V call is TRBV5-1, the J call TRBJ1-2; 10 bases line up with TRBD1. V was clipped by 4 bases and J by 6 bases; unmatched bases: 18. In germline, CDR1 is SGHRS, CDR2 YFSETQ. The CDR3 extends over 18 amino acids. CDR3 nucleotide sequence: TGCGCCAGCAGCGCGAGAGGGACAGGGGACCATGCGCGCAATGGCTACACCTTC. Its protein is CASSARGTGDHARNGYTF. Using reference TRBV5-1 and TRBJ1-2 for the parts outside the CDR3, the full variable domain is KAGVTQTPRYLIKTRGQQVTLSCSPISGHRSVSWYQQTPGQGLQFLFEYFSETQRNKGNFPGRFSGRQFSNSRSEMNVSTLELGDSALYLCASSARGTGDHARNGYTFGSGTRLTVV.

This chain links TRBV10-2 with TRBJ2-3; tentatively, D is TRBD2 (6 bases). The CDR3 length is 14 residues. Looked up from germline, CDR1 is WSHSY and CDR2 is SAAADI. V lost 7 bases, J lost 0 bases, and 11 bases lay in between. The CDR3 sequence is CASKRGFSTDTQYF. The DNA of the CDR3 is TGCGCCAGCAAACGGGGGTTTAGCACAGATACGCAGTATTTT.

This clone was counted between two and nine times. The chain combines TRBV7-2 with TRBJ2-3; D perhaps matches TRBD2 (6 bases). CDR3 length: 15 amino acids. Germline CDR1 is SGHTA and CDR2 is FQGNSA. V gave up 4 bases and J gave up 5 bases, with 16 bases separating them. The CDR3 sequence is CASSSGPFGGDTQYF. As DNA, the CDR3 is TGTGCCAGCAGCTCGGGACCCTTCGGGGGAGATACGCAGTATTTT.

The chain links TRBV15 to TRBJ1-1; no reliable D call. In germline, CDR1 is LNHNV, CDR2 YYDKDF (reference sequence). The CDR3 spans 15 residues. Trimming took 0 bases from V and 1 from J, leaving 9 bases between them. The CDR3 protein is CATSRDWRPNTEAFF. The CDR3 coding sequence is TGTGCCACCAGCAGAGATTGGAGGCCGAACACTGAAGCTTTCTTT.

This clone was seen a handful of times. J is TRBJ2-7 and V is TRBV4-3; a weak D match, TRBD2 (5 bases). Trimming shortened V by 3 bases and J by 4 bases, and 22 bases separated the two germline ends. Germline loops: CDR1 LGHNA, CDR2 YSLEER. The CDR3 extends over 17 amino acids. CDR3 residues: CASSHQLGERTAYEQYF. CDR3 DNA: TGCGCCAGCAGCCATCAACTCGGGGAAAGGACGGCGTACGAGCAGTACTTC.

In this sample, this clone turned up a few times. V gene TRBV7-2 combines with J gene TRBJ1-1; 9 positions agree with TRBD1. J gave up 4 bases and V 5 bases, and 5 bases lay outside the gene matches. The V gene's germline CDR1 is SGHTA and CDR2 FQGNSA. The CDR3 extends over 14 amino acids. The CDR3 DNA reads as TGTGCCAGCAGCGAACAGGGGGCTATCACTGAAGCTTTCTTT. This gives the protein CASSEQGAITEAFF.

This clone was seen only a few times. This chain connects TRBV5-8 to TRBJ2-5, with D possibly matching TRBD1 (6 bases). Trimming pared 0 bases from V and 1 base from J, leaving 13 bases between. Looked up from germline, CDR1 is SGHTS and CDR2 is YDEGEE. The CDR3 runs to 16 residues. The DNA for the CDR3 is TGTGCCAGCAGCTTGGGGTGGACAGCGACCCAAGAGACCCAGTACTTC. Translation gives CASSLGWTATQETQYF.

This clone was counted only a few times. The genes are TRBV6-5 and TRBJ2-2; TRBD2 is a possible D gene (6 bases). V lost 1 base and J 1 base, leaving 10 bases between the germline ends. From germline, CDR1 is MNHEY and CDR2 SVGAGI. The CDR3 is 16 amino acids. The CDR3 coding sequence is TGTGCCAGCAGTTACTGGATCGGGGGGAACACCGGGGAGCTGTTTTTT. This translates into CASSYWIGGNTGELFF.

This chain links TRBV4-3 with TRBJ1-4; 7 positions match TRBD1. V dropped 1 base and J dropped 7; count of bases not matched to a gene: 6. This CDR3 comprises 15 residues. Per germline, CDR1 LGHNA and CDR2 YSLEER. Here the CDR3 DNA reads TGCGCCAGCAGCCAAGGACAGGGTTTTTCTGAAAAACTGTTTTTT. Protein product: CASSQGQGFSEKLFF.

This clone was seen only a few times. The CDR3 sequence: CASGSPRETEGYTF. As DNA, the CDR3 is TGTGCTAGTGGCTCACCCCGCGAGACAGAGGGCTACACCTTC. The V call is TRBV12-5, the J call TRBJ1-2; the D gene is possibly TRBD1 (5 bases). Germline CDR1 is LGHNT and CDR2 is FRNRAP. The CDR3 spans 14 residues. V was pared by 6 bases and J by 8 bases, with 19 bases between. Full variable domain (rest looked up from reference TRBV12-5 and TRBJ1-2): DARVTQTPRHKVTEMGQEVTMRCQPILGHNTVFWYRQTMMQGLELLAYFRNRAPLDDSGMPKDRFSAEMPDATLATLKIQPSEPRDSAVYFCASGSPRETEGYTFGSGTRLTVV.

This clone showed up just a few times. The chain carries TRBV5-4 and TRBJ1-2; TRBD1 agrees at 8 bases. The CDR3 totals 17 residues. After removal of 4 bases from V and 3 bases from J, the junction contained 14 bases not matched to a gene. Germline lookup yields CDR1 SGHNT and CDR2 YYREEE (reference sequence). The DNA for the CDR3 is TGTGCCAGCAGCCTATTGACAGGGGTGATACAAGACTATGGCTACACCTTC. Its translation: CASSLLTGVIQDYGYTF.

This clone was seen a few times. The rearrangement uses TRBV18 and TRBJ1-1; 7 nucleotides line up with TRBD1. V lost 3 bases to trimming and J lost 3 bases; unmatched junction nucleotides: 7. The CDR3 has 15 amino acids. CDR1 is KGHSH and CDR2 is LQKENI in the germline V gene. The CDR3: CASSPLSGQDTEAFF. CDR3 in DNA: TGTGCCAGCTCACCTCTAAGTGGACAGGACACTGAAGCTTTCTTT.

This clone was counted a few times. The V gene is TRBV5-1, the J gene TRBJ2-2; 13 positions agree with TRBD2. CDR3 length equals 18 residues. CDR1 and CDR2 (germline): SGHRS, YFSETQ. V lost 4 bases to trimming and J lost 0 bases; unmatched junction nucleotides: 6. The CDR3 is CASSPRLAGGANTGELFF. DNA for the CDR3: TGCGCCAGCAGCCCCCGACTAGCGGGGGGCGCGAACACCGGGGAGCTGTTTTTT.

The genes are TRBV10-3 and TRBJ2-7; TRBD1 matches 11 bases. J was trimmed by 5 bases and V by 5 bases; bases with no gene match: 5. Germline CDR1 ENHRY, CDR2 SYGVKD. The CDR3 totals 14 residues. The CDR3 DNA reads as TGTGCCATCAGTCCCGGGACAGGGGGGGACGAGCAGTACTTC. Residues: CAISPGTGGDEQYF.

The chain recombines TRBV6-5 with TRBJ2-5; possible D gene TRBD2, 7 bases. The germline V and J ends were trimmed by 6 bases and 4 bases, with 18 bases remaining between them. The germline V gene encodes CDR1 MNHEY and CDR2 SVGAGI. The CDR3 is 15 amino acids. The CDR3 DNA reads as TGTGCCAGCAGGGCAGTTCGGGGGGCGATAGAGACCCAGTACTTC. Amino acid sequence: CASRAVRGAIETQYF.

The chain is built from TRBV7-7 and TRBJ1-1; D is perhaps TRBD1 (5 bases). Germline CDR1 SSHAT, CDR2 FNYEAQ (reference sequence). Trimming removed 3 bases from V and 0 bases from J, with 5 bases in between. The CDR3 is 13 residues long. In DNA form, the CDR3 reads TGTGCCAGCAGCTTGACAGTGAACACTGAAGCTTTCTTT. It specifies CASSLTVNTEAFF.

This clone has a handful of counts. V usage is TRBV12-5 and J usage is TRBJ2-7; D is possibly TRBD2 (5 bases). Looked up from germline, CDR1 is LGHNT and CDR2 is FRNRAP. The V gene lost 4 bases and the J gene lost 8 bases, with 12 bases spanning the gap. This CDR3 comprises 12 residues. The DNA for the CDR3 is TGTGCTAGTGGTTCGCCGGGGTTACAGCAGTACTTC. Amino acids: CASGSPGLQQYF.

The count of this clone is one. CDR3 sequence: CASSPSGGNTGELFF. CDR3 sequence (DNA): TGTGCCAGCTCACCCTCAGGGGGGAACACCGGGGAGCTGTTTTTT. The chain joins TRBV18 to TRBJ2-2; 7 positions match TRBD1. V lost 3 bases, J lost 1 base, and 2 bases stayed unmatched. The CDR3 length is 15 residues. Germline V gene lookup returns CDR1 KGHSH and CDR2 LQKENI.